This entry concerns a single T cell receptor (beta chain). The source of the sample is a study of T cells after yellow fever vaccination. TCRdb redid the calling of the 5' RACE reads with MiXCR, one entry per CDR3 protein. The sample lists roughly 400,000 distinct CDR3 sequences, 18% occurring once. The TCR comes from a man between 18 and 29 years old who received the YFV17D yellow fever vaccine. The sequencing here drew on PBMCs, taken before the yellow fever booster vaccination.

CDR3: CASTQSGGVETQYF. Written as DNA, the CDR3 is TGTGCCAGTACGCAAAGCGGGGGAGTAGAGACCCAGTACTTC. This chain joins TRBV19 and TRBJ2-5; 8 bases match TRBD2. Germline CDR1 reads LNHDA; CDR2 reads SQIVND (reference sequence). V was pared by 7 bases and J by 4 bases, with 8 bases of the junction left unmatched. This CDR3 spans 14 amino acids. The complete variable domain, with remaining parts taken from reference TRBV19 and TRBJ2-5, reads DGGITQSPKYLFRKEGQNVTLSCEQNLNHDAMYWYRQDPGQGLRLIYYSQIVNDFQKGDIAEGYSVSREKKESFPLTVTSAQKNPTAFYLCASTQSGGVETQYFGPGTRLLVL.